These 8 T cell receptor beta chains were sequenced from one sample in a study of Graves' ophthalmopathy and Graves' hyperthyroidism. Scientists amplified the TCR beta CDR3 regions from RNA transcripts. HTBI primers were employed in first-round RT-PCR, then a second-round multiplex PCR followed. TCRdb independently ran MiXCR on the multiplex PCR reads; one entry per CDR3 protein. The repertoire holds hundreds of thousands of distinct CDR3 sequences, with around 21% as singletons. Sample: peripheral blood. These receptor sequences come from a young woman with stable Graves' hyperthyroidism.

This clonotype occurred many times. The CDR3: CASSQERVSGSNEQYF. Here the CDR3 DNA reads TGTGCCAGCAGCCAAGAGAGGGTTAGCGGGAGTAACGAGCAGTACTTC. The V call is TRBV3-1, the J call TRBJ2-7; 9 bases fit TRBD2. CDR3 length equals 16 residues. The J segment lost 5 bases and the V segment lost 0 bases, leaving 8 bases of the junction unmatched. CDR1 LGHDT and CDR2 YNNKEL come from the germline V gene (reference sequence).

This clonotype was counted ten times or more. V is TRBV29-1 and J is TRBJ2-5, with D tentatively TRBD2 (6 bases). Between the trimmed V and J ends, which lost 2 bases and 4 bases, there was a span of 11 bases. CDR3 length equals 13 residues. Germline-derived CDR1 and CDR2 are SQVTM and ANQGSEA. The CDR3 sequence is CSVEIAEGETQYF. DNA of the CDR3: TGCAGCGTTGAAATAGCGGAGGGAGAGACCCAGTACTTC.

This clonotype was recorded many times. The missing conserved phenylalanine or tryptophan at the end of this CDR3 makes a read error likely. It is unclear where the CDR3 begins or ends on the DNA, so no DNA is shown, and the CDR3 is as TCRdb lists it. This chain links TRBV7-9 with TRBJ1-1; the table gives TRBD1 as D, unverified against the DNA. Germline values: CDR1 SEHNR, CDR2 FQNEAQ (reference sequence). The CDR3 numbers 15 amino acids, ends counted. The CDR3 reads CASSKYSGTGSDIHI.

This clonotype was detected only a few times. This chain links TRBV20-1 with TRBJ1-2; 7 bases line up with TRBD1. V shed 2 bases, J shed 8 bases, and the junction held 14 bases outside the gene matches. Germline V gene data show CDR1 as DFQATT and CDR2 as SNEGSKA (reference sequence). This CDR3 spans 15 amino acids. CDR3 loop: CSARPPGGTAGGYTF. In DNA, the CDR3 is TGCAGTGCTAGACCACCCGGCGGGACAGCAGGAGGCTACACCTTC.

This clonotype appeared many times. The chain is built from TRBV6-1 and TRBJ2-6; the D gene is possibly TRBD2 (7 bases). Germline values: CDR1 MNHNS, CDR2 SASEGT. Between the trimmed V and J ends, which lost 9 bases and 0 bases, there was a span of 12 bases. CDR3 size: 15 residues. The chain's CDR3 is CASEGGASGANVLTF. The CDR3 nucleotides are TGTGCCAGTGAAGGGGGGGCCTCTGGGGCCAACGTCCTGACTTTC.

This clonotype occurred many times. CDR3 nucleotides: TGTGCCAGCAGCGGTCGGACTAGCGGGAGCTCCTACGAGCAGTACTTC. This translates into CASSGRTSGSSYEQYF. This chain uses TRBV11-1 with TRBJ2-7, with 13 bases that match TRBD2. Germline-derived CDR1 and CDR2 are SGHAT and FQDESV (reference sequence). The CDR3 length is 16 residues. The trim removed 5 bases at V and 0 bases at J, leaving 4 bases unmatched. The whole variable domain, filled in from reference TRBV11-1 and TRBJ2-7, reads EAEVAQSPRYKITEKSQAVAFWCDPISGHATLYWYRQILGQGPELLVQFQDESVVDDSQLPKDRFSAERLKGVDSTLKIQPAELGDSAMYLCASSGRTSGSSYEQYFGPGTRLTVT.

This clonotype was seen many times. The chain carries TRBV7-6 and TRBJ2-5; 11 bases are shared with TRBD2. Germline V gives CDR1 SGHVS, CDR2 FNYEAQ. J gave up 4 bases and V 1 base, and 8 bases lay outside the gene matches. The CDR3 extends over 17 amino acids. The chain's CDR3 is CASSLESELAGGETQYF. CDR3 nucleotide sequence: TGTGCCAGCAGCTTAGAGTCGGAGCTAGCGGGAGGAGAGACCCAGTACTTC.

In this sample, this clonotype turned up once. J is TRBJ2-5 and V is TRBV19; possibly TRBD1 for D (5 bases). The ends were cut back, 6 bases at V and 0 bases at J, with 14 bases in the middle. Germline CDR1 and CDR2: LNHDA and SQIVND (reference sequence). There are 15 residues in the CDR3. CDR3 sequence reads: CASSWTLFDQETQYF. For the CDR3, the DNA is TGTGCCAGTAGCTGGACACTTTTTGACCAAGAGACCCAGTACTTC.